This T cell receptor beta chain was found in a study of shared clonotypes between healthy human individuals (TCRdb year 2020). Study-level background: The cohort comprised a couple of women and a few men aged 18 to 49 years. Per donor, leukapheresis produced somewhere between about 0.8 and 9 billion PBMCs. To estimate repertoire size and how much clonotype sharing occurs between individuals, the study deeply sequenced the blood TCR repertoires of five healthy adults. For each donor, three plates each were used for CD4 naive and CD4 memory, two plates were used for CD8 naive, and one plate was used for CD8 memory. To increase sequencing depth and limit assay-specific biases, different laboratories used diverse techniques to prepare libraries and sequence TCR repertoires. On the study overall, not on this receptor specifically: Larger estimated clonotype richness was generally found for naive subsets than for memory subsets. Clonotypes shared by all four sorted-subset donors showed higher generation probabilities than non-shared clonotypes. Incomplete sequencing was indicated by rarefaction of sorted-subset datasets, despite the large sequencing depth. Pairwise subsampling led to the expectation that sequencing depth would affect the degree of clonotype sharing among donors. Because the study included a small number of donors, the genetic and exposure-history diversity represented was limited. When a handful of donors were compared, the shared fraction of clonotypes was around 5% for naive CD4, around 3.5% for naive CD8, 2.3% for memory CD4, and roughly 0.43% for memory CD8. Sampling was limited to blood, and TCR repertoires in tissue likely differ from TCR repertoires in blood.

This clone was observed once. There is no known antigen for this receptor. No much larger clone is present one base from it, and per-base qualities are unavailable. Using the deep immunoSEQ assay, TCR CDR3 regions were amplified from genomic DNA by multiplex PCR. For each cell subset, the extracted genomic DNA was distributed evenly across all wells of several immunoSEQ 96-well plates, and each plate served as one replicate. Each replicate PCR for sorted subsets received 200 ng genomic DNA, equal to roughly 29,000 T cell genomes. Purified libraries were quantified with a Qubit 3.0 fluorometer, sized on a Bioanalyzer 2100, and re-quantified with the KAPA Library Quantification kit. A separate single-read 150-cycle Illumina NextSeq 550 flow cell was used to sequence each immunoSEQ 96-well plate. The original methods were these. Because only junctional sequences without quality scores were contained in the immunoSEQ output, filtering matching that applied to full-length reads could not be performed. To assign V/J genes and CDR3, sequences were annotated using PyIR, a Python wrapper for IgBLAST v1.9, with IMGT germline references. Any read was removed if the V/J assignment was weak (E-value above 1e-6), the CDR3 was missing, or the read contained stop codons, out-of-frame junctions, or ambiguous translated residues. V3J clonotypes were defined by identical inferred V gene, J gene, and CDR3 amino acid sequence. Percentage overlap between repertoires was calculated by dividing the number of shared unique clonotypes by the size of the smaller repertoire. Richness of each repertoire was evaluated using RTK rarefaction, the Chao1 estimator, and Recon v2.1 estimates of unobserved clonotypes. Generation probabilities for all TCRbeta clonotypes obtained by the gDNA method from four donors were computed using OLGA. The clones in this table, taken by TCRdb from immuneACCESS, are in-frame only. Not every clone is retained; where verified, under half of the shortfall comes from an unresolved V gene, and the cause of the rest is unknown. V, J and clone size are taken as reported in that table, and D and trimming were inferred from the DNA itself. Within this sample are 110,000 or so clones, with around two thirds of them counted one time only. The ten largest make up just under 25% of the sample.

Donors were healthy HIV-negative adults with no recently reported acute infections or vaccinations. Only Caucasian adults living in Nashville, Tennessee, USA were represented among the donors. CD8 memory samples were composed of magnetically selected CD45RO+ cells combined with CCR7-negative CD45RA+ effector memory (TemRA) cells. Blood was obtained by leukapheresis, after which PBMCs were separated by Ficoll-Histopaque density gradient centrifugation and cryopreserved in liquid nitrogen vapor phase. Analytical flow cytometry was used to check the purity and quantity of every magnetically sorted T cell population. From each sorted fraction, genomic DNA was isolated and quantified by UV absorbance on a Nanodrop 2000c. V ends up 1 base short and J 10 bases short, with an unmatched junction base count of 15. The CDR3 sequence holds 17 residues, the cysteine and phenylalanine included. Only the CDR3 DNA is retained, 51 bases long and in frame from the first base. In the germline V gene, CDR1 corresponds to SGHRS and CDR2 to YFSETQ.

Recombination linked TRBV5-1 to TRBJ2-1, with TRBD2 identical over 9 junction bases. The sequence derives from a woman between 25 and 40 years old in good health. The sample taken for sequencing was memory CD8+ T cells sorted from blood. This specimen's cell subset or site label, interpreted: CD45RO+ cells pooled with CCR7-negative TemRA cells. This receptor has the CDR3 CASSLTVKREVVIEQFF. The nucleotide sequence reads TGCGCCAGCAGCTTGACGGTTAAGCGGGAGGTCGTGATCGAGCAGTTCTTC.